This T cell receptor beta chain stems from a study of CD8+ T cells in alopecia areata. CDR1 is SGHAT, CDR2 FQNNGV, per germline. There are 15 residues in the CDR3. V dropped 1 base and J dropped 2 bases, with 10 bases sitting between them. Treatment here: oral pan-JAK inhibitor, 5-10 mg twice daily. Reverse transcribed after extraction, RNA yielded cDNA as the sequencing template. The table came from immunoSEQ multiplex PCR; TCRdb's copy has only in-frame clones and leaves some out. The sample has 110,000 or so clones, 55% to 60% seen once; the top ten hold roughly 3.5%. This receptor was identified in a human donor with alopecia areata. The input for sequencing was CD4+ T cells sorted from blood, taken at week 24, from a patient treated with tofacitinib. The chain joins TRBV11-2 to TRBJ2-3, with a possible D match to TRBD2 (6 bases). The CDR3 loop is CASSLAGENTDTQYF. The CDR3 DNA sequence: TGTGCCAGCAGCTTAGCGGGAGAAAACACAGATACGCAGTATTTT.